Listed here are 8 T cell receptor beta chains from one sample, sequenced in a study of T cells in Graves' hyperthyroidism and ophthalmopathy. Authors of the study amplified TCR beta CDR3 regions from RNA transcripts. First-round RT-PCR of the TCR CDR3 relied on the HTBI primer set. Via MiXCR, TCRdb re-called the multiplex PCR reads, giving one row per CDR3 protein. This table holds around 700,000 distinct CDR3 sequences, around a sixth found once. Sequencing used blood. All receptors derive from a woman aged 45-65 years with Graves' hyperthyroidism that later progressed to Graves' ophthalmopathy.

The V call is TRBV3-1, the J call TRBJ1-6; a possible D gene is TRBD1 (6 bases). Per germline, CDR1 LGHDT and CDR2 YNNKEL (reference sequence). V was shortened by 5 bases and J by 3 bases, with 11 bases between the two germline ends. The CDR3 spans 15 residues. CDR3 amino acids: CASSSRDNYNSPLHF. CDR3 in DNA: TGTGCCAGCAGCTCCCGGGACAACTATAATTCACCCCTCCACTTT.

This clonotype was counted only a few times. The V gene is TRBV5-1, the J gene TRBJ1-6; 7 positions agree with TRBD1. Germline CDR1 SGHRS, CDR2 YFSETQ. The CDR3 is made up of 15 amino acids. Trimming removed 0 bases from V and 7 bases from J; junction bases left unmatched: 4. CDR3 amino acids: CASSLATGDNSPLHF. Here the CDR3 DNA reads TGCGCCAGCAGCTTGGCAACAGGGGACAATTCACCCCTCCACTTT.

In its sample, this clonotype was seen many times. The chain is built from TRBV7-8 and TRBJ2-3, with 8 nucleotides matching TRBD2. V shed 6 bases, J shed 5 bases, and the junction held 10 bases outside the gene matches. CDR3 size: 15 residues. Germline CDR1 and CDR2: SGHVS and FQNEAQ. In DNA, the CDR3 is TGTGCCAGCAGTCCCGTCCGGGGGGGAATAGATACGCAGTATTTT. Translated: CASSPVRGGIDTQYF.

In its sample, this clonotype was seen once. A much larger clone sits a single nucleotide away, making a read error possible. The chain uses TRBV3-1 and TRBJ2-2; D might be TRBD1 (5 bases). CDR3 length: 16 residues. The V end lost 4 bases, the J end lost 5 bases, and 17 bases lay between the germline ends. The germline V gene has CDR1 LGHDT and CDR2 YNNKEL (reference sequence). CDR3 amino acids: CASSPRALGRTGELFF. In nucleotides, the CDR3 is TGTGCCAGCAGCCCCCGGGCCTTGGGGCGGACCGGGGAGCTGTTTTTT.

The CDR3 reads CASSLGQNGQPQHF. DNA of the CDR3: TGCGCCAGCAGCCTCGGACAGAACGGCCAGCCCCAGCATTTT. The chain carries TRBV4-1 and TRBJ1-5; tentative D call: TRBD1 (6 bases). The CDR3 is 14 residues long. V was pared by 4 bases and J by 7 bases, with 14 bases between. Per the germline V gene, CDR1 is MGHRA and CDR2 is YSYEKL.

This clonotype was detected a few times. This chain uses TRBV27 with TRBJ1-5; TRBD1 agrees at 7 bases. This CDR3 has 16 residues. V was clipped by 5 bases and J by 2 bases; unmatched bases: 9. The germline gives CDR1 MNHEY, CDR2 SMNVEV (reference sequence). CDR3 sequence reads: CASSVATGTGNQPQHF. The CDR3 DNA follows: TGTGCCAGCAGTGTTGCGACAGGGACTGGCAATCAGCCCCAGCATTTT.

V gene TRBV5-8 combines with J gene TRBJ2-5; D is unresolved. Trimming shortened V by 4 bases and J by 2 bases, and 15 bases separated the two germline ends. Looked up from germline, CDR1 is SGHTS and CDR2 is YDEGEE. The CDR3 runs to 15 residues. The CDR3 is CASSQGRTIQETQYF. CDR3 in DNA: TGTGCCAGCAGCCAAGGTCGGACGATTCAAGAGACCCAGTACTTC.

Of note for this clonotype: Just one base apart from a much larger clone, this may be a read error. CDR3 protein: CASSFNGGALSDTQYF. DNA for the CDR3: TGTGCCAGCAGCTTTAACGGGGGGGCACTTTCAGATACGCAGTATTTT. The chain is built from TRBV7-2 and TRBJ2-3; the match to TRBD2 covers 8 bases. Germline loops: CDR1 SGHTA, CDR2 FQGNSA. This CDR3 is built from 16 residues. With V trimmed by 3 bases and J by 4 bases, 9 bases remained unmatched.